This is a list of T cell receptor beta chains from one sample in a study of T cells after yellow fever vaccination. TCRdb recomputed calls from the 5' RACE reads with MiXCR, one row per CDR3 protein. The repertoire holds some 300,000 distinct CDR3 sequences, under 9% seen once, with over 3% in the top ten. Sequencing was performed on CD4+ T cells sorted from PBMCs, taken 5 days after the yellow fever booster vaccination. These receptors were obtained from a young man who received the YFV17D yellow fever vaccine. CDR3s include the opening cysteine and the closing phenylalanine or tryptophan. The D gene is left open where the match is weak. Clone size is not always given. Where it is, it says once, few, many or a class for expanded clones.

>TRBJ1-1|many|-|TRBV7-9
TGTGCCAGCAGCTCACAGGGAGGAGACACTGAAGCTTTCTTT
CASSSQGGDTEAFF
>TRBJ1-2|-|TRBD1|TRBV19
TGTGCCAGTAGTACTGGACAGGCTACTGGCTACACCTTC
CASSTGQATGYTF
>TRBJ1-4|many|-|TRBV5-1
TGTGCCAGCAGCTTGGGGGCAACTAATGAAAAACTGTTTTTT
CASSLGATNEKLFF
>TRBJ2-1|many|TRBD2|TRBV4-1
TGCGCCAGCAGCCAACCTCTAGCGGGGGGGCTTCCCTACAATGAGCAGTTCTTC
CASSQPLAGGLPYNEQFF
>TRBJ2-2|-|-|TRBV6-2/TRBV6-3
TGTGCCAGCAGCTATGTTGACACCGGGGAGCTGTTTTTT
CASSYVDTGELFF
>TRBJ1-4|few|TRBD1|TRBV6-2/TRBV6-3
TGTGCCAGCAGTCGAGGGACAGGGTCTAAAGAAAAACTGTTTTTT
CASSRGTGSKEKLFF
>TRBJ1-2|-|-|TRBV6-1
TGTGCCAGCATCCGGGGGGCTCGTGGCTACACCTTC
CASIRGARGYTF
>TRBJ1-5|-|TRBD1|TRBV13
TGTGCCAGCAGCCCCAATACAGGGGGAATTAGCAATCAGCCCCAGCATTTT
CASSPNTGGISNQPQHF
>TRBJ2-3|-|TRBD2|TRBV12-3/TRBV12-4
TGTGCCAACGGGGGGTCTAGCGGGGCCACAGATACGCAGTATTTT
CANGGSSGATDTQYF
>TRBJ1-2|-|-|TRBV6-5
TGTGCCAGCAGTTACGAGGGGCGGACGATCTATGGCTACACCTTC
CASSYEGRTIYGYTF
>TRBJ1-4|few|TRBD1|TRBV7-2
TGTGCCAGCAGCTTGGGACAGGGGGCCAAAAAAAAACTGTTTTTT
CASSLGQGAKKKLFF